This record concerns one TCR beta chain sequence. The antigen is not known. For sequencing, patients were chosen who had shown expansion of CD8+CD57+ cells by flow cytometry. There were no patients without severe acquired aplastic anemia. These data originate in a study of CD8+CD57+ T cells in acquired aplastic anemia. Overall study results and limits: A set of approximately 30 CD8+ CDR3 sequences was shared between patients and controls, and these sequences appeared highly expressed in patients.

Genomic DNA was employed as the template in profiling TCR beta VDJ and CDR3. In TCRdb, the reads were re-called with MiXCR into one record per CDR3 protein. The profile shows about 470,000 distinct CDR3 sequences, around a third of them singletons. CDR3 size: 13 residues. V was clipped by 5 bases and J by 6 bases, with 14 bases between them. Germline V lookup: CDR1 SGHTA, CDR2 FQGNSA. This sequence joins TRBV7-2 and TRBJ2-7, with D perhaps matching TRBD2 (5 bases). This TCR came from a human donor with aplastic anemia. Sequencing was performed on sorted CD4+, CD8+, or CD8+CD57+ T cells (not recorded which) from PBMCs. The DNA of the CDR3 is TGTGCCAGCAGCCCAAGGACTCCGCCCGAGCAGTACTTC. It specifies CASSPRTPPEQYF.